The T cell receptor beta chain described here comes from a study of metastatic and nonmetastatic thyroid tumors. Looking at the study overall: Comparative analysis of repertoires was undertaken across blood and tumor or nodule tissue obtained from malignant and benign thyroid patients. Findings of the study overall: Benign nodules reportedly had significantly lower TCR beta diversity than malignant thyroid tumors in blood and tumor.

This clone was seen many times. The antigen is not known. Not a single patient had been given any form of treatment at any point before undergoing thyroid surgery. In the original workflow: CDR3 differences across clinicopathological groups were used to build a distant-metastasis classifier for papillary thyroid cancer. Through MiXCR, TCRdb re-clonotyped the PCR reads. The V and J calls come from TCRdb's annotation, not from the publication. The table lists 30,000 to 35,000 clones, about a fifth of them singletons, with roughly 3% in the top ten. The CDR3 consists of 15 residues. Trimming stripped 1 base from V and 0 bases from J, with 7 bases between. Germline assignment: CDR1 GTSNPN and CDR2 SVGIG (reference sequence).

This TCR was sampled from a male donor with papillary thyroid cancer or a benign thyroid nodule (not recorded which). Some clones in this sample may be carry-over from other donors' samples. Input material: tumor tissue. V gene TRBV30 combines with J gene TRBJ1-6; D call uncertain. CDR3 sequence (DNA): TGTGCCTGGAGTGGGGCCAGCTCCTATAATTCACCCCTCCACTTT. This sequence encodes CAWSGASSYNSPLHF.